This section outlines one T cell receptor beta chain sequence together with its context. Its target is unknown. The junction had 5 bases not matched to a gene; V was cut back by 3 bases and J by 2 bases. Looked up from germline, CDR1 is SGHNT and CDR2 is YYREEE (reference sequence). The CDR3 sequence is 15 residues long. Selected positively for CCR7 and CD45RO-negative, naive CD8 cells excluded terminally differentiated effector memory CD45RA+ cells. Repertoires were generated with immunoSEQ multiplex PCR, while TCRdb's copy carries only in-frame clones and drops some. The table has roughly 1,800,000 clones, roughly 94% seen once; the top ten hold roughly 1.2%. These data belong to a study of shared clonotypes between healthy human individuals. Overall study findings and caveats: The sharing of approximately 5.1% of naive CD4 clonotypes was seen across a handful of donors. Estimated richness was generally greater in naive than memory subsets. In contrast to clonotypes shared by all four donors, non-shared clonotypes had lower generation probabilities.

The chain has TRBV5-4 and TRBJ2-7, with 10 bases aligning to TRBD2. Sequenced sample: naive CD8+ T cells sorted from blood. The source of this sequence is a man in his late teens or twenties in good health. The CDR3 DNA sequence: TGTGCCAGCAGCTCCTGGACTAGCGGAACCTACGAGCAGTACTTC. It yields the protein CASSSWTSGTYEQYF.